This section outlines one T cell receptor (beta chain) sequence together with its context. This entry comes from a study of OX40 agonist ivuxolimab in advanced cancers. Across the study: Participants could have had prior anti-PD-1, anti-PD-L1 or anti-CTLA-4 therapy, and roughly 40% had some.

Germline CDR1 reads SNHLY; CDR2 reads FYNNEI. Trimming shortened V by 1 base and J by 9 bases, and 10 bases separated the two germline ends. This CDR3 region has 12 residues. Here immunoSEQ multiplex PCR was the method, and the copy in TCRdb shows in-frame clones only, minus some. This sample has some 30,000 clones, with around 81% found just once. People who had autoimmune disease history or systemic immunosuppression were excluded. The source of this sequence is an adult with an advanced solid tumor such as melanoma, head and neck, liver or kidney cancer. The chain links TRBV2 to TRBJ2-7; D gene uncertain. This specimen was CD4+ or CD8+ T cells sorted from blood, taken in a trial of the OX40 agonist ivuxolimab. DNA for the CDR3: TGTGCCAGCAGTGAAGGTCAGACGACGCAGTACTTC. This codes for CASSEGQTTQYF.